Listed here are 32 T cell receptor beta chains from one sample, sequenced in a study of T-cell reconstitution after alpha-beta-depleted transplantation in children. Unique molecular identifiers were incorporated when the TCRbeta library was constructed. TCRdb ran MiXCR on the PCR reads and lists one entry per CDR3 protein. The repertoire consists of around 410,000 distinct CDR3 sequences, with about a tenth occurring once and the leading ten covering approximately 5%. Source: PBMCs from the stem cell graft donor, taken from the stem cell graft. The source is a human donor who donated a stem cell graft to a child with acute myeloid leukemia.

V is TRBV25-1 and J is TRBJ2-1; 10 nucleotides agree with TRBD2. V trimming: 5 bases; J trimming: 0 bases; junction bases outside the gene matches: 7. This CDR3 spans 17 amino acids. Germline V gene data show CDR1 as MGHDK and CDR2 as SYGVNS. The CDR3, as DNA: TGTGCCAGCAGTTCAAATGAGCGGGGGGGCTCCTACAATGAGCAGTTCTTC. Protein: CASSSNERGGSYNEQFF. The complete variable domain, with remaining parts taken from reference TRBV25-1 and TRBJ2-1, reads EADIYQTPRYLVIGTGKKITLECSQTMGHDKMYWYQQDPGMELHLIHYSYGVNSTEKGDLSSESTVSRIRTEHFPLTLESARPSHTSQYLCASSSNERGGSYNEQFFGPGTRLTVL.

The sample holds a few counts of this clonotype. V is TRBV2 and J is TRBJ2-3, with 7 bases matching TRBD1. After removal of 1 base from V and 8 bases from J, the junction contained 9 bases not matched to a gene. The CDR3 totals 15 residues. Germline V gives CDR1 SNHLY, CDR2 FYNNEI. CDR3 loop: CASSEGPRDSGTQYF. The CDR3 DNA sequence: TGTGCCAGCAGTGAAGGCCCTCGGGACAGCGGTACGCAGTATTTT. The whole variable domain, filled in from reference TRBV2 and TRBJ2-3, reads EPEVTQTPSHQVTQMGQEVILRCVPISNHLYFYWYRQILGQKVEFLVSFYNNEISEKSEIFDDQFSVERPDGSNFTLKIRSTKLEDSAMYFCASSEGPRDSGTQYFGPGTRLTVL.

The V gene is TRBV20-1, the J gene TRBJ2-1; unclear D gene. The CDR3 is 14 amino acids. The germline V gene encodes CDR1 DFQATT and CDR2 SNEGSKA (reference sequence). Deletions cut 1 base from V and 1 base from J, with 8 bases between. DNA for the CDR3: TGCAGTGCTAGAGGTCCTGCTTCCTACAATGAGCAGTTCTTC. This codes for CSARGPASYNEQFF.

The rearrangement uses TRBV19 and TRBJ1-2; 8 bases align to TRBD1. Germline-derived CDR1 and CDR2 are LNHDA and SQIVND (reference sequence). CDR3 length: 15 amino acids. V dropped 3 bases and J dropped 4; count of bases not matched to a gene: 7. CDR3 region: CASSISGGTGYGYTF. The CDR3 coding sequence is TGTGCCAGTAGTATCTCTGGCGGGACAGGCTATGGCTACACCTTC.

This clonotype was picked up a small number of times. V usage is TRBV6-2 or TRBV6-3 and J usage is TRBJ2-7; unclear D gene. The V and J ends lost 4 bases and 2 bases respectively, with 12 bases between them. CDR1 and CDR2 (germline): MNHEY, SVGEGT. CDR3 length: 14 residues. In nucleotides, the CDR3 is TGTGCCAGCAGTTCACAGACCCTCGCCTACGAGCAGTACGTC. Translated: CASSSQTLAYEQYV.

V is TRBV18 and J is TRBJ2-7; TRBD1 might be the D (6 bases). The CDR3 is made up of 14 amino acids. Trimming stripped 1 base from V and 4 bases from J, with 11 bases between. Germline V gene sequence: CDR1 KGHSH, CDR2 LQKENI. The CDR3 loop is CASSPHRDQYEQYF. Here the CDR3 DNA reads TGTGCCAGCTCACCACACAGGGACCAATACGAGCAGTACTTC. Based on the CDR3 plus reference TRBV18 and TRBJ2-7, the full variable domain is NAGVMQNPRHLVRRRGQEARLRCSPMKGHSHVYWYRQLPEEGLKFMVYLQKENIIDESGMPKERFSAEFPKEGPSILRIQQVVRGDSAAYFCASSPHRDQYEQYFGPGTRLTVT.

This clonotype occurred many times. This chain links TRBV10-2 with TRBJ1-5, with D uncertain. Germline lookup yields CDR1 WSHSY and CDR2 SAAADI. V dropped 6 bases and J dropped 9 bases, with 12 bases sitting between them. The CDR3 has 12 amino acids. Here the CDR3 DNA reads TGCGCCAGCAGCGTGCCCCAATCGCCCCAGCATTTT. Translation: CASSVPQSPQHF.

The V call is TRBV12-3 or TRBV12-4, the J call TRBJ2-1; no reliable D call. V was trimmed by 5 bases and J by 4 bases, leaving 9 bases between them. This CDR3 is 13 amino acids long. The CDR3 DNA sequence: TGTGCCAGCAGTAGACAAGATTACAATGAGCAGTTCTTC. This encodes CASSRQDYNEQFF.

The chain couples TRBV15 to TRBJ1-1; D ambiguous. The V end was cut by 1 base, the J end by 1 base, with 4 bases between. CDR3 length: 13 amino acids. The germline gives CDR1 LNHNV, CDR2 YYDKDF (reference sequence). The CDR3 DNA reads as TGTGCCACCAGCAGAGTAGGGAACACTGAAGCTTTCTTT. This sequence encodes CATSRVGNTEAFF.

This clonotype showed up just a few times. CDR3 loop: CASSTPTGVSADEQFF. CDR3 coding DNA: TGTGCCAGCAGTACCCCCACAGGGGTTAGCGCGGATGAGCAGTTCTTC. The chain carries TRBV27 and TRBJ2-1, with 7 positions matching TRBD1. The CDR3 length is 16 residues. Germline V gene data show CDR1 as MNHEY and CDR2 as SMNVEV (reference sequence). Trimming at V came to 5 bases and at J to 8 bases, leaving 15 bases not matched to a gene.

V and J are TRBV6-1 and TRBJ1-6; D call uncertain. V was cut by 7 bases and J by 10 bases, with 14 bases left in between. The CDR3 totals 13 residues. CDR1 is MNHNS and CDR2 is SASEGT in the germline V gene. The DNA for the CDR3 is TGTGCCAGCAAGGAGGGCCTCAGGTCACCCCTCCACTTT. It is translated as CASKEGLRSPLHF.

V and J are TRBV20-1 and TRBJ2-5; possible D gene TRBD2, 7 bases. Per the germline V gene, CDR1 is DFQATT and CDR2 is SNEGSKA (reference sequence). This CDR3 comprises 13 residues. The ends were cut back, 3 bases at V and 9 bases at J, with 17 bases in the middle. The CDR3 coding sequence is TGCAGTGCTAGCGGGGGGCCCCGGTCGGCCCAGTACTTC. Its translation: CSASGGPRSAQYF.

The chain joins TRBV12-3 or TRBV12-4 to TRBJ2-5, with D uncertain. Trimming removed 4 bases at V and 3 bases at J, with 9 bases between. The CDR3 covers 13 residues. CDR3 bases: TGTGCCAGCAGTTCCAACCCTGAAGAGACCCAGTACTTC. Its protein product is CASSSNPEETQYF.

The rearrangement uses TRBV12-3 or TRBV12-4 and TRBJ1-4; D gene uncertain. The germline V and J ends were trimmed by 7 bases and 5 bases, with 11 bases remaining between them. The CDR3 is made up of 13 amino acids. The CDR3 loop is CASKQRNNEKLFF. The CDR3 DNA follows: TGTGCCAGCAAACAAAGGAACAATGAAAAACTGTTTTTT.

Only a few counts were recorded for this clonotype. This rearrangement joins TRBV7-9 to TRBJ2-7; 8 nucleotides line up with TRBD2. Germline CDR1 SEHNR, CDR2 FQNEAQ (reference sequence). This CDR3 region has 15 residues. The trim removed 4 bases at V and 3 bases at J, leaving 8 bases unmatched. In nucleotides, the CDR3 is TGTGCCAGCAGCTCGAGCGGGAGAGGCCTCTACGAGCAGTACTTC. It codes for CASSSSGRGLYEQYF.

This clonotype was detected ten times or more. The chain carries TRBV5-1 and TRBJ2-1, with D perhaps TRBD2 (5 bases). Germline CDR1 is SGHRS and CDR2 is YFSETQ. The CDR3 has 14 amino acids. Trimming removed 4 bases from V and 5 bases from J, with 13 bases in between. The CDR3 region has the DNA TGCGCCAGCAGCCAGGACTCCCGGGACAATGAGCAGTTCTTC. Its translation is CASSQDSRDNEQFF.

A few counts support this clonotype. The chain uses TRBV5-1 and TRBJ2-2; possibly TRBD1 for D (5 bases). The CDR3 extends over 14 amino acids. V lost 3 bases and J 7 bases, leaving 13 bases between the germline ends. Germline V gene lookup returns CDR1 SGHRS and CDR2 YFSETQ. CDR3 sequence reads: CASSSGLDGGELFF. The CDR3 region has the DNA TGCGCCAGCAGCTCAGGGTTAGATGGCGGGGAGCTGTTTTTT.

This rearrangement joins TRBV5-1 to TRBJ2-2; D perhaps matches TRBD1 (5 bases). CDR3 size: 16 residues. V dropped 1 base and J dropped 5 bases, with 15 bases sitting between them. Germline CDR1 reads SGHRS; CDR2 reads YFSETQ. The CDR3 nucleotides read TGCGCCAGCAGCTTGTCAGGCAGGGCTGGGACCGGGGAGCTGTTTTTT. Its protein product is CASSLSGRAGTGELFF.

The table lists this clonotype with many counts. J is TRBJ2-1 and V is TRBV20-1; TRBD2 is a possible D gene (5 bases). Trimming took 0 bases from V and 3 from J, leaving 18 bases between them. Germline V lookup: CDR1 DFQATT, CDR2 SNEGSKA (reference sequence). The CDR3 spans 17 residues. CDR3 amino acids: CSARDYGEDLIYNEQFF. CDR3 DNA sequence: TGCAGTGCTAGAGATTATGGAGAGGACTTGATCTACAATGAGCAGTTCTTC.

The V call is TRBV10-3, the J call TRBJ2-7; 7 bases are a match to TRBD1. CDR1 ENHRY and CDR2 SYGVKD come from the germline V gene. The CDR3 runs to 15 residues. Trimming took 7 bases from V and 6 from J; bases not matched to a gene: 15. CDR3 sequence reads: CAIKGASQTAAEQYF. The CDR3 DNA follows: TGTGCCATCAAGGGGGCTAGCCAAACTGCGGCCGAGCAGTACTTC.

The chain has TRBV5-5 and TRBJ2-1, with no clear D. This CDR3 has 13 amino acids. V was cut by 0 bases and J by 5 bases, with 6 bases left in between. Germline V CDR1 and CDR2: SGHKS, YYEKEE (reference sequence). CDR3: CASSLAPNNEQFF. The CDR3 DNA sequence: TGTGCCAGCAGCTTGGCCCCAAACAATGAGCAGTTCTTC.

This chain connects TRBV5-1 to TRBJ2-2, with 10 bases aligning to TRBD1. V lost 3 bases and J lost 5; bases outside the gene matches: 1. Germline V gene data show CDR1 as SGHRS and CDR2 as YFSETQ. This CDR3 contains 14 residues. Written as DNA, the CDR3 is TGCGCCAGCAGCTGGGGACAGGGGACCGGGGAGCTGTTTTTT. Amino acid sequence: CASSWGQGTGELFF.

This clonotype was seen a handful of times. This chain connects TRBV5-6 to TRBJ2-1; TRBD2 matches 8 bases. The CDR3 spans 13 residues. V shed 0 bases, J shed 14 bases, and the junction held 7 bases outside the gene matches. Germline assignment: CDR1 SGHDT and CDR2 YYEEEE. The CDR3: CASSLGPGLEEFF. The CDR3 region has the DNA TGTGCCAGCAGCTTGGGTCCGGGACTAGAGGAGTTCTTC.

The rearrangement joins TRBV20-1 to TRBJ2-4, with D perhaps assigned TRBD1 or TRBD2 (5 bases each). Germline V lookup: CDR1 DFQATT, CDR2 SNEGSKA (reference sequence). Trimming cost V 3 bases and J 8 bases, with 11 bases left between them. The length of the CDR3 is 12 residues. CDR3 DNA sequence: TGCAGTGCTAGGGGGGATGGCGACATTCAGTACTTC. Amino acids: CSARGDGDIQYF.

The CDR3 DNA reads as TGCAGCGCTGGAGGGCCTACGCTTCCTTACGAGCAGTACTTC. Translation gives CSAGGPTLPYEQYF. This chain joins TRBV29-1 and TRBJ2-7; D possibly corresponds to TRBD2 (6 bases). With 7 bases removed from V and 4 bases from J, the gap between germline ends came to 20 bases. Looked up from germline, CDR1 is SQVTM and CDR2 is ANQGSEA. The CDR3 totals 14 residues.

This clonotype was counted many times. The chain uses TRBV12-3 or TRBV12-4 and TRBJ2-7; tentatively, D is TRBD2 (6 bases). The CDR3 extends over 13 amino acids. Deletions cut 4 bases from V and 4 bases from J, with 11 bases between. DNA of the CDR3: TGTGCCAGCAGTTGGCGACTAGTTTACGAGCAGTACTTC. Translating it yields CASSWRLVYEQYF.

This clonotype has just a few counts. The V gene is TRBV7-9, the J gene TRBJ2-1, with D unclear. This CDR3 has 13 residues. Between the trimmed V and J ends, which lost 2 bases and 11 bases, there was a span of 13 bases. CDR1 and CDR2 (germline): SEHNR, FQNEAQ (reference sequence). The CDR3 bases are TGTGCCAGCAGCTTATCAGTCCTAGGGCAGCAGTTCTTC. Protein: CASSLSVLGQQFF.

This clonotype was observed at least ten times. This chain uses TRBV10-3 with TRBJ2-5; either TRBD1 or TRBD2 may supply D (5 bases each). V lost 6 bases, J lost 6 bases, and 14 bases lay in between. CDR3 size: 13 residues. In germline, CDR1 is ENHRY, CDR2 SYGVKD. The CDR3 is CAISKSGGQTQYF. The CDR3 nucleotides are TGTGCCATCAGCAAGTCTGGGGGACAGACCCAGTACTTC.

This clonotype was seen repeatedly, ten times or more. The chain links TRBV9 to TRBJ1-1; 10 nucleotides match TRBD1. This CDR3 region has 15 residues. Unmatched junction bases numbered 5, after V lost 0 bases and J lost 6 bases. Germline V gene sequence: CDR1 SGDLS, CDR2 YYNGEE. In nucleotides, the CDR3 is TGTGCCAGCAGCGTAGAGGACAGGGGGAGCGCTGAAGCTTTCTTT. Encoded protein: CASSVEDRGSAEAFF.

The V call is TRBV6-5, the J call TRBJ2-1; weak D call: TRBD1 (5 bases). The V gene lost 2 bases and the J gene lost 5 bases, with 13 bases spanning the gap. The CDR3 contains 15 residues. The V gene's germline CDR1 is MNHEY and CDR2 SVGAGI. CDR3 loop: CASSYLQLQDNEQFF. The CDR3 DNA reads TGTGCCAGCAGTTACCTACAATTACAGGACAATGAGCAGTTCTTC.

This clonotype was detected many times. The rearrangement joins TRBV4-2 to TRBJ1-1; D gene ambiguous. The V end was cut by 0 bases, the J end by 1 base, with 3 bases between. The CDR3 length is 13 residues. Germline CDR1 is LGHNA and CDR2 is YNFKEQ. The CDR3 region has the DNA TGTGCCAGCAGCCAAGAGGAGAACACTGAAGCTTTCTTT. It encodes CASSQEENTEAFF.

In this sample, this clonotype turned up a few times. CDR3 region: CASSFSGQGPYNEQFF. The DNA of the CDR3 is TGCGCCAGCAGCTTCTCGGGACAGGGGCCTTACAATGAGCAGTTCTTC. The J gene is TRBJ2-1, the V gene TRBV5-1; TRBD1 matches 10 bases. CDR1 and CDR2 (germline): SGHRS, YFSETQ. The CDR3 runs 16 residues. With V trimmed by 2 bases and J by 4 bases, 6 bases remained unmatched.